Listed below are T cell receptor beta chains from one sample, sequenced in a study of a mutant IDH1 vaccine in newly diagnosed glioma. The antigens these receptors bind are not known. The data were produced by immunoSEQ multiplex PCR, yet TCRdb's version contains in-frame clones alone and is incomplete. The sample lists about 51,000 clones, roughly 78% occurring once. The sequences come from PBMCs, collected from a glioma patient whose treatment included an IDH1 peptide vaccine. The source is a woman aged 40 to 50 with glioma. CDR3s include the opening cysteine and the closing phenylalanine or tryptophan. Fields, in order: D gene, clone size, J gene, V gene, CDR3 protein, CDR3 DNA. The D gene is left open where the match is weak. Expanded clones get a size class; other rows say once, few or many, or leave the size out.

- | few | TRBJ1-1 | TRBV27 | CASRSNLNTEAFF | TGTGCCAGCAGGTCCAATCTGAACACTGAAGCTTTCTTT
TRBD2 | - | TRBJ2-7 | TRBV7-6 | CASSLELAGGSRQYF | TGTGCCAGCAGCTTAGAACTAGCGGGGGGTTCCAGGCAGTACTTC
- | - | TRBJ1-2 | TRBV7-2 | CASSPVGGVGGYGYTF | TGTGCCAGCAGCCCCGTGGGCGGGGTCGGGGGCTATGGCTACACCTTC
TRBD1 | - | TRBJ1-2 | TRBV5-1 | CASSPIRTGEKYGYTF | TGCGCCAGCAGCCCAATAAGGACAGGAGAGAAGTATGGCTACACCTTC
- | - | TRBJ1-6 | TRBV2 | CASSQEAPLHF | TGTGCCAGCAGTCAAGAGGCACCCCTCCACTTT
- | - | TRBJ1-1 | TRBV10-3 | CAISGQNTEAFF | TGTGCCATCTCGGGACAGAACACTGAAGCTTTCTTT
TRBD1 | - | TRBJ1-6 | TRBV30 | CAWSVAGQGVSSYNSPLHF | TGTGCCTGGAGTGTAGCCGGGCAGGGGGTGAGCTCCTATAATTCACCCCTCCACTTT
- | - | TRBJ1-2 | TRBV5-4 | CASSPPPGSYGYTF | TGTGCCAGCAGCCCCCCGCCTGGTAGCTATGGCTACACCTTC
TRBD2 | - | TRBJ2-7 | TRBV11-2 | CASSLVLAGGPGYEQYF | TGTGCCAGCAGCTTAGTGCTAGCGGGGGGGCCAGGTTACGAGCAGTACTTC
- | - | TRBJ1-1 | TRBV16 | CASSLSAGATEAFF | TGTGCCAGCAGCCTCTCGGCGGGCGCCACTGAAGCTTTCTTT